The 15 T cell receptor beta chains below come from one sample, sequenced in a study of blood T cell repertoires in COVID-19. Data came from immunoSEQ multiplex PCR; TCRdb stores just in-frame clones and leaves some out. The sample has over 250,000 clones; approximately 88% are singletons. Specimen: peripheral blood. These receptors were collected from a man aged 50 to 60 with acute or convalescent COVID-19.

For the CDR3, the DNA is TGTGCCAGCAGTTTTGGACAGGGTCCCTACGAGCAGTACTTC. Amino acid sequence: CASSFGQGPYEQYF. The chain links TRBV6-5 to TRBJ2-7, with 8 positions matching TRBD1. The germline V gene encodes CDR1 MNHEY and CDR2 SVGAGI. Trimming at V came to 4 bases and at J to 2 bases, leaving 4 bases not matched to a gene. The CDR3 covers 14 residues.

To note about this clone: Compared with germline, one end of the junction differs, possibly owing to a read error. The rearrangement joins TRBV3-1 (or the pseudogene TRBV3-2) to TRBJ1-1, with TRBD1 matching 7 bases. Germline V gene lookup returns CDR1 LGHDT and CDR2 YNNKEL (reference sequence). The CDR3 has 14 amino acids. The CDR3 DNA sequence: TGTGCCAGCAGCCACCAGGGGGTGAAGACTGAAGCTTTCTTT. Protein: CASSHQGVKTEAFF.

The genes are TRBV5-1 and TRBJ1-1; 9 bases agree with TRBD1. The trim removed 2 bases at V and 2 bases at J, leaving 10 bases unmatched. Germline values: CDR1 SGHRS, CDR2 YFSETQ. This CDR3 has 17 amino acids. In DNA form, the CDR3 reads TGCGCCAGCAGCTTAGGACAGGGGAGAGGGGATAACACTGAAGCTTTCTTT. Encoded protein: CASSLGQGRGDNTEAFF.

This clone was detected once. The chain has TRBV4-1 and TRBJ1-3; weak D call: TRBD1 (6 bases). CDR1 is MGHRA, CDR2 YSYEKL, per germline. Trimming took off 2 bases at V and 3 bases at J, with 11 bases between the two ends. The CDR3 length is 15 residues. The CDR3 DNA reads TGCGCCAGCAGCCAAACAGGGTCTGGTGGAAACACCATATATTTT. Its translation is CASSQTGSGGNTIYF.

The DNA of the CDR3 is TGCGCCAGCAACAGTTTGACCCAGGGCTCGGGTGAGCAGTTCTTC. It yields the protein CASNSLTQGSGEQFF. The rearrangement uses TRBV5-1 and TRBJ2-1; D possibly corresponds to TRBD1 (5 bases). This CDR3 has 15 residues. Between the trimmed V and J ends, which lost 6 bases and 9 bases, there was a span of 22 bases. Germline V CDR1 and CDR2: SGHRS, YFSETQ. The full variable domain, completed using reference TRBV5-1 and TRBJ2-1, is KAGVTQTPRYLIKTRGQQVTLSCSPISGHRSVSWYQQTPGQGLQFLFEYFSETQRNKGNFPGRFSGRQFSNSRSEMNVSTLELGDSALYLCASNSLTQGSGEQFFGPGTRLTVL.

This clone has only a few counts. J is TRBJ2-7 and V is TRBV3-1 (or the pseudogene TRBV3-2); maybe TRBD1 (5 bases). The CDR3 length is 16 residues. Trimming cost V 1 base and J 0 bases, with 13 bases left between them. Germline V gives CDR1 LGHDT, CDR2 YNNKEL (reference sequence). In nucleotides, the CDR3 is TGTGCCAGCAGCCAAGTAAGGGGCATTTCCTCCTACGAGCAGTACTTC. Its protein product is CASSQVRGISSYEQYF.

This clone came up a few times. The chain links TRBV7-3 to TRBJ2-7, with 10 positions matching TRBD1. The germline V gene has CDR1 SGHTA and CDR2 FQGTGA. The CDR3 is 15 amino acids. J lost 6 bases, V lost 4 bases, and 9 bases had no gene match. CDR3 sequence: CASSSPPGQGTEQYF. The CDR3 region has the DNA TGTGCCAGCAGCTCGCCGCCGGGACAGGGGACCGAGCAGTACTTC.

The genes are TRBV18 and TRBJ1-2, with D perhaps matching TRBD1 (5 bases). CDR3 size: 13 residues. The germline V gene has CDR1 KGHSH and CDR2 LQKENI. V gave up 9 bases and J gave up 3 bases, with 14 bases separating them. The CDR3 loop is CASLGTPYYGYTF. Here the CDR3 DNA reads TGTGCCAGTCTCGGGACTCCTTACTATGGCTACACCTTC. Drawing the rest from reference TRBV18 and TRBJ1-2, the complete variable domain is NAGVMQNPRHLVRRRGQEARLRCSPMKGHSHVYWYRQLPEEGLKFMVYLQKENIIDESGMPKERFSAEFPKEGPSILRIQQVVRGDSAAYFCASLGTPYYGYTFGSGTRLTVV.

J is TRBJ2-7 and V is TRBV7-8; TRBD1 matches 7 bases. Trimming at V came to 6 bases and at J to 4 bases, leaving 9 bases not matched to a gene. Germline CDR1 SGHVS, CDR2 FQNEAQ. The CDR3 spans 14 residues. The CDR3 nucleotides read TGTGCCAGCAGAAAAGAGGGGGCGGATTACGAGCAGTACTTC. It encodes CASRKEGADYEQYF.

The chain recombines TRBV5-1 with TRBJ2-5; 11 nucleotides agree with TRBD1. J was trimmed by 3 bases and V by 0 bases; bases with no gene match: 4. CDR1 is SGHRS and CDR2 is YFSETQ in the germline V gene. The CDR3 consists of 16 residues. CDR3 in DNA: TGCGCCAGCAGCTTGGCCCCGGGACAGGGGGAAGAGACCCAGTACTTC. Protein: CASSLAPGQGEETQYF.

The J gene is TRBJ1-4, the V gene TRBV4-1; D might be TRBD1 (5 bases). Germline CDR1 is MGHRA and CDR2 is YSYEKL. The CDR3 loop spans 13 amino acids. V was pared by 7 bases and J by 5 bases, with 11 bases between. CDR3 coding DNA: TGCGCCAGCACGACAGTCGGAAATGAAAAACTGTTTTTT. Residues: CASTTVGNEKLFF.

J is TRBJ1-6 and V is TRBV7-2; 7 nucleotides line up with TRBD1. The CDR3 is made up of 14 amino acids. CDR1 and CDR2 (germline): SGHTA, FQGNSA. The J segment lost 5 bases and the V segment lost 6 bases, leaving 4 bases of the junction unmatched. The CDR3 sequence is CASSRDSNNSPLHF. The CDR3 DNA reads as TGTGCCAGCAGTCGGGACAGTAATAATTCACCCCTCCACTTT.

This clone was seen once. The chain's CDR3 is CASSPGQGETQYF. The DNA of the CDR3 is TGTGCCAGCAGCCCGGGACAGGGGGAGACCCAGTACTTC. The chain is built from TRBV3-1 (or the pseudogene TRBV3-2) and TRBJ2-5, with 10 bases aligning to TRBD1. Unmatched junction bases numbered 1, after V lost 4 bases and J lost 5 bases. Germline lookup yields CDR1 LGHDT and CDR2 YNNKEL (reference sequence). CDR3 length: 13 amino acids.

The chain has TRBV19 and TRBJ1-5; 7 bases fit TRBD1. The V gene's germline CDR1 is LNHDA and CDR2 SQIVND (reference sequence). The CDR3 is made up of 16 amino acids. The trim removed 4 bases at V and 2 bases at J, leaving 8 bases unmatched. Written as DNA, the CDR3 is TGTGCCAGTAGTAAAACAGGGGCCCTTCGCAATCAGCCCCAGCATTTT. Translation gives CASSKTGALRNQPQHF.

This clone was detected only once. The V and J genes are TRBV18 and TRBJ2-1; 7 bases line up with TRBD1. Germline loops: CDR1 KGHSH, CDR2 LQKENI. This CDR3 contains 13 residues. Losses at the gene ends were 4 bases for V and 10 bases for J; bases not matched to a gene: 7. CDR3 sequence reads: CASSRPGQREQFF. CDR3 coding DNA: TGTGCCAGCTCACGCCCGGGACAGCGGGAGCAGTTCTTC.